Listed below are T cell receptor beta chains from one sample, sequenced in a study of T cell clones after liver transplantation. Only in-frame clones appear in the TCRdb table, and some are missing; sequencing was by immunoSEQ multiplex PCR. The data contain 68,000 or so clones, around 93% of them singletons. The specimen comprised CD4+ T cells from blood, sampled less than 26 months after liver transplant. The source is a human patient who received a liver transplant. Some of the T cells may derive from the graft donor. CDR3s include the opening cysteine and the closing phenylalanine or tryptophan. D genes are given only for firm matches. Clone sizes are given selectively: once, few, many, or a class where the clone is expanded.

TRBD2	TRBV5-1	-	TRBJ2-1	TGCGCCAGCGGGGGACTAGCGGGAGATTCCAATGAGCAGTTCTTC	CASGGLAGDSNEQFF
TRBD1	TRBV5-4	-	TRBJ1-2	TGTGCCAGCAAGCGACAGGGGGCTTTTGGCTACACCTTC	CASKRQGAFGYTF
TRBD1	TRBV10-1	once	TRBJ2-7	TGCGCCAGCAGCTTGTCACAGGGGTTCGAGCAGTACTTC	CASSLSQGFEQYF
-	TRBV28	-	TRBJ1-3	TGTGCCACCTTACCCCCTGGGGCAAAAGGAGGAAACACCATATATTTT	CATLPPGAKGGNTIYF
-	TRBV7-2	-	TRBJ2-7	TGTGCCAGCAGCGCTAAATACGAGCAGTACTTC	CASSAKYEQYF
-	TRBV7-9	-	TRBJ2-2	TGTGCCAGCAGCCCACAGAAAGGGACGGAAACCGGGGAGCTGTTTTTT	CASSPQKGTETGELFF
TRBD2	TRBV28	-	TRBJ2-3	TGTGCCAGCGGCCCCGGGGGACTAGCGGGAGGCCCGTCCCTAGATACGCAGTATTTT	CASGPGGLAGGPSLDTQYF
-	TRBV28	-	TRBJ2-7	TGTGCCAGCAGCTTACCCGGGACGAGCTCCTACGAGCAGTACTTC	CASSLPGTSSYEQYF
TRBD1	TRBV28	-	TRBJ1-1	TGTGCCAGCAGGTCCGGGACAGCGAACACTGAAGCTTTCTTT	CASRSGTANTEAFF
TRBD2	TRBV5-1	-	TRBJ2-3	TGCGCCAGCAGCTTGGAGGTAGCGGGAGTCGGAGATACGCAGTATTTT	CASSLEVAGVGDTQYF
TRBD2	TRBV2	-	TRBJ2-7	TGTGCCAGCAGTGGGACTAGCGGGAGCCGGTACTTC	CASSGTSGSRYF
-	TRBV7-2	-	TRBJ2-1	TGTGCCAGCAGCTTTGGTGGGACAAGCTCCTACAATGAGCAGTTCTTC	CASSFGGTSSYNEQFF
-	TRBV15	-	TRBJ2-2	TGTGCCACCAGCAGAGCGGGCGGGGAGCTGTTTTTT	CATSRAGGELFF
-	TRBV7-8	-	TRBJ2-5	TGTGCCAGCAGCTTAGGTTTACAGGGTGCGGAGACCCAGTACTTC	CASSLGLQGAETQYF
TRBD1	TRBV5-6	-	TRBJ1-2	TGTGCCAGCAGCTTGGGACAGGGTATCCATGGCTACACCTTC	CASSLGQGIHGYTF
-	TRBV9	once	TRBJ1-2	TGTGCCAGCAGCTCGGGCGTCGGCTACACCTTC	CASSSGVGYTF